The 13 T cell receptor beta chains given below trace back to one sample, sequenced in a study of blood T cell repertoires in COVID-19. The repertoire was sequenced with immunoSEQ multiplex PCR; TCRdb's copy has only in-frame clones and lacks some. The data show about 360,000 clones, more than 70% seen once. The material sequenced was PBMCs or T cells enriched from blood (not recorded which). The receptors come from a man between 35 and 55 years old in a cohort exposed to, infected with or recovered from COVID-19 (not recorded which).

In its sample, this clone was seen once. This chain connects TRBV5-1 to TRBJ2-2, with 10 bases identical to TRBD1. The germline V gene has CDR1 SGHRS and CDR2 YFSETQ. V was clipped by 0 bases and J by 7 bases; unmatched bases: 9. The CDR3 spans 17 residues. CDR3 in DNA: TGCGCCAGCAGCTTGGCCCCTAGGACAGGGGGTATCGGGGAGCTGTTTTTT. It is translated as CASSLAPRTGGIGELFF.

The chain recombines TRBV27 with TRBJ1-1, with D possibly TRBD1 on 6 matching bases. The CDR3 sequence is 10 residues long. Trimming took 6 bases from V and 12 from J, leaving 11 bases between them. CDR1 MNHEY and CDR2 SMNVEV come from the germline V gene (reference sequence). CDR3 nucleotide sequence: TGTGCCAGCAGAGCAGGGGAAACTTTCTTT. Protein product: CASRAGETFF.

The V call is TRBV6-6, the J call TRBJ1-4; no firm D call. The CDR3 consists of 14 residues. The germline V gene encodes CDR1 MNHNY and CDR2 SVGAGI (reference sequence). Deletions cut 2 bases from V and 0 bases from J, with 4 bases between. CDR3 amino acids: CASSYGATNEKLFF. Written as DNA, the CDR3 is TGTGCCAGCAGTTACGGAGCAACTAATGAAAAACTGTTTTTT.

The chain joins TRBV7-8 to TRBJ2-3; TRBD2 aligns across 10 bases. J lost 2 bases, V lost 8 bases, and 4 bases had no gene match. The length of the CDR3 is 14 residues. Per germline, CDR1 SGHVS and CDR2 FQNEAQ. The CDR3 DNA reads as TGTGCCAGCGGGGGACTAGCGTACACAGATACGCAGTATTTT. It specifies CASGGLAYTDTQYF.

This clone was seen a single time. The rearrangement joins TRBV5-1 to TRBJ1-3, with D maybe TRBD1 (5 bases). CDR1 and CDR2 (germline): SGHRS, YFSETQ. Trimming took 4 bases from V and 2 from J, leaving 13 bases between them. This CDR3 has 15 amino acids. The CDR3, as DNA: TGCGCCAGCAGCGTACAGACAGACCCTGGAAACACCATATATTTT. This gives the protein CASSVQTDPGNTIYF.

The chain recombines TRBV6-5 with TRBJ1-1; 7 bases align to TRBD1. The CDR3 has 13 residues. The germline V gene has CDR1 MNHEY and CDR2 SVGAGI. The CDR3 region has the DNA TGTCTTAGCCAACTTCCGGGACAGACTGAAGCTTTCTTT. Its protein product is CLSQLPGQTEAFF.

A note on this clone: The same CDR3 arises from other DNA sequences in this sample as well. The CDR3 sequence is CASSLDPGGYTF. In DNA, the CDR3 is TGCGCCAGCAGCTTGGACCCCGGGGGTTACACCTTC. This chain connects TRBV5-1 to TRBJ1-2, with a possible D match to TRBD1 (5 bases). V shed 0 bases and J shed 11 bases, with 11 bases lying between them. Germline V gene sequence: CDR1 SGHRS, CDR2 YFSETQ. The CDR3 consists of 12 residues.

The V call is TRBV19, the J call TRBJ1-3; D not resolved. Germline V gene sequence: CDR1 LNHDA, CDR2 SQIVND (reference sequence). The CDR3 contains 15 residues. V dropped 2 bases and J dropped 0 bases, with 8 bases sitting between them. The CDR3 DNA is TGTGCCAGTAGTATAAGGAGCGTCTCTGGAAACACCATATATTTT. Protein product: CASSIRSVSGNTIYF. Together with reference TRBV19 and TRBJ1-3, the CDR3 gives the full variable domain: DGGITQSPKYLFRKEGQNVTLSCEQNLNHDAMYWYRQDPGQGLRLIYYSQIVNDFQKGDIAEGYSVSREKKESFPLTVTSAQKNPTAFYLCASSIRSVSGNTIYFGEGSWLTVV.

This sequence joins TRBV15 and TRBJ1-5, with D perhaps matching TRBD1 (6 bases). Germline V CDR1 and CDR2: LNHNV, YYDKDF (reference sequence). The CDR3 extends over 15 amino acids. Trimming took off 5 bases at V and 6 bases at J, with 17 bases between the two ends. As DNA, the CDR3 is TGTGCCACCAGCCGTCAACAGGGAATTGGTCAGCCCCAGCATTTT. Protein product: CATSRQQGIGQPQHF.

The rearrangement uses TRBV27 and TRBJ2-3; 10 nucleotides line up with TRBD2. Germline-derived CDR1 and CDR2 are MNHEY and SMNVEV (reference sequence). CDR3 length equals 16 residues. Trimming removed 3 bases from V and 4 bases from J; junction bases left unmatched: 7. The CDR3 DNA follows: TGTGCCAGCAGTTTCCTAGCGGGAGTACGGGCAGATACGCAGTATTTT. This gives the protein CASSFLAGVRADTQYF.

The CDR3 nucleotides are TGTGCCACCAGCAGAGGCGGGCGGGGGAGCACAGATACGCAGTATTTT. This gives the protein CATSRGGRGSTDTQYF. This sequence joins TRBV15 and TRBJ2-3; 7 bases fit TRBD2. CDR1 is LNHNV, CDR2 YYDKDF, per germline (reference sequence). The J segment lost 0 bases and the V segment lost 1 base, leaving 4 bases of the junction unmatched. The CDR3 is made up of 16 amino acids.

This chain joins TRBV6-5 and TRBJ1-6, with a possible D match to TRBD1 (5 bases). Germline loops: CDR1 MNHEY, CDR2 SVGAGI. The CDR3 spans 14 residues. V lost 6 bases and J 5 bases, leaving 11 bases between the germline ends. The CDR3 spells CASRRTRDNSPLHF. In nucleotides, the CDR3 is TGTGCCAGCAGAAGGACAAGAGATAATTCACCCCTCCACTTT.

This clone has just one count. The chain uses TRBV5-4 and TRBJ1-2; 11 bases are shared with TRBD1. From germline, CDR1 is SGHNT and CDR2 YYREEE (reference sequence). There are 14 residues in the CDR3. The ends lost 4 bases at V and 6 bases at J; junction bases unmatched: 5. The CDR3: CASSIGTGGNGYTF. The CDR3 nucleotides are TGTGCCAGCAGCATAGGGACAGGGGGTAATGGCTACACCTTC.